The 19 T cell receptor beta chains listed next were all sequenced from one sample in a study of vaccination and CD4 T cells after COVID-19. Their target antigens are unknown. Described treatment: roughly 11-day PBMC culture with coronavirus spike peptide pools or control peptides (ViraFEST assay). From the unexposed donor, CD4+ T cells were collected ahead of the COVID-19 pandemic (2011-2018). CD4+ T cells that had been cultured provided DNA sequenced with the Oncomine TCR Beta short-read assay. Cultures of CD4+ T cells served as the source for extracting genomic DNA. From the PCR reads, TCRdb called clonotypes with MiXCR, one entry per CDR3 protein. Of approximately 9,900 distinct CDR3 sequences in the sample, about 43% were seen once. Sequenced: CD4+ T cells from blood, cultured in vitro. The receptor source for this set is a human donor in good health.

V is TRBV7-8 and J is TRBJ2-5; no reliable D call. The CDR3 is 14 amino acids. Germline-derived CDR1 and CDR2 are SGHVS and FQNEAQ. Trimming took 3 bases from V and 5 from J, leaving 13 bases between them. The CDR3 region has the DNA TGTGCCAGCAGCTTCGGCCGAATTGGGGAGACCCAGTACTTC. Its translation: CASSFGRIGETQYF. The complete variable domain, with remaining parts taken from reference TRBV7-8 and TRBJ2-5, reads GAGVSQSPRYKVAKRGQDVALRCDPISGHVSLFWYQQALGQGPEFLTYFQNEAQLDKSGLPSDRFFAERPEGSVSTLKIQRTQQEDSAVYLCASSFGRIGETQYFGPGTRLLVL.

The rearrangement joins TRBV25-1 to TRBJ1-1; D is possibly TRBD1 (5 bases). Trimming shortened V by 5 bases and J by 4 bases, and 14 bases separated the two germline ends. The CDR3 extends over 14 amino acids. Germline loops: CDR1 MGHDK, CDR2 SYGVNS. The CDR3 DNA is TGTGCCAGCAGTCTTACCGGGACCGCCACTGAAGCTTTCTTT. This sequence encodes CASSLTGTATEAFF.

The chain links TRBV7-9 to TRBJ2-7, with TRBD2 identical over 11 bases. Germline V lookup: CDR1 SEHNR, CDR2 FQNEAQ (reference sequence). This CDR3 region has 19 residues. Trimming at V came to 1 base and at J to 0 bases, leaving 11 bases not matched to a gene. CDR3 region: CASSLVPLAGVTRSYEQYF. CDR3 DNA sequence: TGTGCCAGCAGCTTAGTTCCACTAGCGGGAGTGACGCGCTCCTACGAGCAGTACTTC.

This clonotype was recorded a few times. In nucleotides, the CDR3 is TGTGCCAGCAGCCCAAAGGGCGGGTGGGGCACAGATACGCAGTATTTT. It translates to CASSPKGGWGTDTQYF. This rearrangement joins TRBV7-2 to TRBJ2-3; possible D gene TRBD2, 5 bases. There are 16 residues in the CDR3. V lost 5 bases and J lost 1, with 16 bases in between. CDR1 SGHTA and CDR2 FQGNSA come from the germline V gene.

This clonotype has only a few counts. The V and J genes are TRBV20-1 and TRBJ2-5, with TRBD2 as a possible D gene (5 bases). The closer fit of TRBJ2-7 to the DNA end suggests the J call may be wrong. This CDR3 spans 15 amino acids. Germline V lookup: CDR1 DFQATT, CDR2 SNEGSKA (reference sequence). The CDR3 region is CSARELERTFYEQYF. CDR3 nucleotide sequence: TGCAGTGCTAGAGAGTTGGAACGGACTTTCTACGAGCAGTACTTC.

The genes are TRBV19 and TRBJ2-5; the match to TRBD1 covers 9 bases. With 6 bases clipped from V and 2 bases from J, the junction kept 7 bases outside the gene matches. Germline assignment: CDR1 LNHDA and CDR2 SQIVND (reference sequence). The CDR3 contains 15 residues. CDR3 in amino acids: CASSNRGRLQETQYF. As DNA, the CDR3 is TGTGCCAGTAGCAACAGGGGGCGGCTGCAAGAGACCCAGTACTTC.

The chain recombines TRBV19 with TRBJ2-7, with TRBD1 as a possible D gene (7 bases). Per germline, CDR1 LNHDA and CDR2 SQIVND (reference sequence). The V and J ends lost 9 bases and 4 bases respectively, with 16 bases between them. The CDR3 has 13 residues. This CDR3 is CARPGGGRYEQYF. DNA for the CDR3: TGTGCCAGGCCCGGAGGGGGCCGTTACGAGCAGTACTTC.

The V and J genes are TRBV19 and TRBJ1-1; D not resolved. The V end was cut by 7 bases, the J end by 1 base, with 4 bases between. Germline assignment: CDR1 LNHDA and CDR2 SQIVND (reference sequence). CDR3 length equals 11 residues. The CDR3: CASTRNTEAFF. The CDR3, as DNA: TGTGCCAGTACCCGGAACACTGAAGCTTTCTTT.

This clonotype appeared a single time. The CDR3 DNA follows: TGTGCCAGTAGTTCACGGACAGGGAATAGCCGTGTGCAGTACTTC. This translates into CASSSRTGNSRVQYF. J is TRBJ2-7 and V is TRBV19; 8 bases line up with TRBD1. J gave up 9 bases and V 5 bases, and 15 bases lay outside the gene matches. CDR1 and CDR2 from the germline V gene are LNHDA and SQIVND (reference sequence). This CDR3 is built from 15 residues.

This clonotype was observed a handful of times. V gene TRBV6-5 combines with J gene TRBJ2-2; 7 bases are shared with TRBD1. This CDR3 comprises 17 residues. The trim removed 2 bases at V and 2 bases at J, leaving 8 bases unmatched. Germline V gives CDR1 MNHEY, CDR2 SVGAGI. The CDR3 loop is CASSYIGRDRNTGELFF. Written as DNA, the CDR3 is TGTGCCAGCAGTTACATCGGTAGGGACAGAAACACCGGGGAGCTGTTTTTT.

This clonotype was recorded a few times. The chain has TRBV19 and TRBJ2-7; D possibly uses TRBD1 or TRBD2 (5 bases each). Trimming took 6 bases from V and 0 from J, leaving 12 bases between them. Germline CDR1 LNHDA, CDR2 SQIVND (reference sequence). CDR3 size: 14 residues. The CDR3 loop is CASSRDPSSYEQYF. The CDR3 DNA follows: TGTGCCAGTAGCCGGGACCCCAGCTCCTACGAGCAGTACTTC.

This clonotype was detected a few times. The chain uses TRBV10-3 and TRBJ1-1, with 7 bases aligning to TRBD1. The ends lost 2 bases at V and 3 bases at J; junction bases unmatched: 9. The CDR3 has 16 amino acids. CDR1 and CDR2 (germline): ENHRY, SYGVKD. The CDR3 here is CAISELAGGWDTEAFF. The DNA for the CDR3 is TGTGCCATCAGTGAGCTGGCAGGGGGATGGGACACTGAAGCTTTCTTT.

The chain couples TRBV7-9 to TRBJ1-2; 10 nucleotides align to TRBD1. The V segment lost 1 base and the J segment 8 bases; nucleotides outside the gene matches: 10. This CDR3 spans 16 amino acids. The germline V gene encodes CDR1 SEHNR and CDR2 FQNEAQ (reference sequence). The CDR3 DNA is TGTGCCAGCAGCTTAGATATCGGGACAGGGGATAGCGGCTACACCTTC. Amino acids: CASSLDIGTGDSGYTF.

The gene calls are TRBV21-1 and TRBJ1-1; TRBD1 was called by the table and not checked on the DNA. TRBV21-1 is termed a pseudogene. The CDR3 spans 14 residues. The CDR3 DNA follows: TGTGCCAGCAGCAACCCAGGGGCGAACACTGAAGCTTTCTTT. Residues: CASSNPGANTEAFF.

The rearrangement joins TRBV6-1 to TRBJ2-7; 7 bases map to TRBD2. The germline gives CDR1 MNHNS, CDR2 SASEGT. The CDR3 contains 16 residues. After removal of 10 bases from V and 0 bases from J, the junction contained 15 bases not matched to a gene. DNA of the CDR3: TGTGCCACCTCACGGGGAGGGCTGGGAATCTCCTACGAGCAGTACTTC. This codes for CATSRGGLGISYEQYF.

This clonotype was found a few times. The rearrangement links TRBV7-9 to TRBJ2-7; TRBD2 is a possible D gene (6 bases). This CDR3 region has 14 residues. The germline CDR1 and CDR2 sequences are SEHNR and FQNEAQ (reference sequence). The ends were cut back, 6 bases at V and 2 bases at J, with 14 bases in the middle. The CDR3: CASRRGGGPYEQYF. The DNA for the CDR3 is TGTGCCAGCAGGCGGGGAGGCGGTCCCTACGAGCAGTACTTC.

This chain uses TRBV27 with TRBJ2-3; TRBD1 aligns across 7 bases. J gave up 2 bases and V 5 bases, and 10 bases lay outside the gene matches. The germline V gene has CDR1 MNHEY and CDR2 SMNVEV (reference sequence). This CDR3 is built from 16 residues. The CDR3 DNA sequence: TGTGCCAGCAGTCCCTCGACAGGGTCCGACACAGATACGCAGTATTTT. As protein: CASSPSTGSDTDTQYF.

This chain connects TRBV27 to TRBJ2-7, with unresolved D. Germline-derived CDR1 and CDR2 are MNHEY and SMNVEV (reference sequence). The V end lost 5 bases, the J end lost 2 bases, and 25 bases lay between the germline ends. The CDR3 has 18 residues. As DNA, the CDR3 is TGTGCCAGCAGTCCATCCTTTAAAGGGTCTCCAAGGGCCTACGAGCAGTACTTC. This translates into CASSPSFKGSPRAYEQYF.

This CDR3 is CASSYSPQGSLGYTF. The CDR3 DNA follows: TGTGCCAGCAGTTACTCGCCCCAGGGAAGTCTGGGCTACACCTTC. V and J are TRBV6-5 and TRBJ1-2, with D maybe TRBD1 (5 bases). Germline V gene data show CDR1 as MNHEY and CDR2 as SVGAGI. The CDR3 has 15 amino acids. Trimming stripped 0 bases from V and 8 bases from J, with 16 bases between.